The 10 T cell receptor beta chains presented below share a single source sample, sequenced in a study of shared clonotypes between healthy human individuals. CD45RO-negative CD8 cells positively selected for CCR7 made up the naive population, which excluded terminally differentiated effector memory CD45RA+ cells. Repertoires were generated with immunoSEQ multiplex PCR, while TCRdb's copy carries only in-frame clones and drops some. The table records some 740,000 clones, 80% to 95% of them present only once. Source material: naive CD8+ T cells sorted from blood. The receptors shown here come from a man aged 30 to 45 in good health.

The CDR3 is CSVASKGLIYEQYF. CDR3 coding DNA: TGCAGCGTTGCCTCAAAGGGACTCATCTACGAGCAGTACTTC. This chain uses TRBV29-1 with TRBJ2-7, with a possible D match to TRBD2 (6 bases). V was cut by 4 bases and J by 3 bases, with 16 bases left in between. The CDR3 loop spans 14 amino acids. The germline CDR1 and CDR2 sequences are SQVTM and ANQGSEA.

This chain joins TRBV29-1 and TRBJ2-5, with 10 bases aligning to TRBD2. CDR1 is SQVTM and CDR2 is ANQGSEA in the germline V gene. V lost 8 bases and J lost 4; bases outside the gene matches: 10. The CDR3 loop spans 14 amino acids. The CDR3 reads CSITLAGAGETQYF. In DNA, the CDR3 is TGCAGCATAACCCTAGCGGGAGCTGGAGAGACCCAGTACTTC.

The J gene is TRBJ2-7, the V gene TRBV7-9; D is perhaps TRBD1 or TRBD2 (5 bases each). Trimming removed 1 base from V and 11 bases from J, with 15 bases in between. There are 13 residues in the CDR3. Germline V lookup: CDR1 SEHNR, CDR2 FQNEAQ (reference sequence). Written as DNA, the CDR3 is TGTGCCAGCAGCTTAGGCCCCGGGACGGAGGAGTACTTC. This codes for CASSLGPGTEEYF.

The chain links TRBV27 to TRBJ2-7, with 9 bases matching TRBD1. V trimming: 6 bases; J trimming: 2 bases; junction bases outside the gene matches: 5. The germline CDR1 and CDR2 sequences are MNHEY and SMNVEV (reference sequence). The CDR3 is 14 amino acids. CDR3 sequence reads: CASRDRGNTYEQYF. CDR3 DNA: TGTGCCAGCAGGGACAGGGGAAATACCTACGAGCAGTACTTC.

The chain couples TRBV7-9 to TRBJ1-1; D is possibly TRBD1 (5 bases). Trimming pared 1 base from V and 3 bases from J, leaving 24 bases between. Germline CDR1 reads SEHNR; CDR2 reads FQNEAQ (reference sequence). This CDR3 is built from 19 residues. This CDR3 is CASSLGNLVTAGADTEAFF. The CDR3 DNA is TGTGCCAGCAGCTTAGGAAATTTAGTGACAGCCGGGGCGGACACTGAAGCTTTCTTT. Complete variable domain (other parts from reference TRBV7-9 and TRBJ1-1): DTGVSQNPRHKITKRGQNVTFRCDPISEHNRLYWYRQTLGQGPEFLTYFQNEAQLEKSRLLSDRFSAERPKGSFSTLEIQRTEQGDSAMYLCASSLGNLVTAGADTEAFFGQGTRLTVV.

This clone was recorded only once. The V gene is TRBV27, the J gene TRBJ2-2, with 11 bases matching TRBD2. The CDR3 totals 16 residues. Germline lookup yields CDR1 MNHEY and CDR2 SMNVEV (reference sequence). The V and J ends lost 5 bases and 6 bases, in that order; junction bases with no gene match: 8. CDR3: CASSTLTSGISGELFF. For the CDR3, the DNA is TGTGCCAGCAGTACTCTGACTAGCGGGATTTCCGGGGAGCTGTTTTTT.

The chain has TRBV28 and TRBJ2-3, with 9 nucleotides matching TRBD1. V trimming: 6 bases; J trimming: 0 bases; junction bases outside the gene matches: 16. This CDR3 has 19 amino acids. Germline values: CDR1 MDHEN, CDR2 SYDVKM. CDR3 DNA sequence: TGTGCCAGCAGGGCTACAGGGGGCAAAGGAGCAGAGAGCACAGATACGCAGTATTTT. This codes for CASRATGGKGAESTDTQYF. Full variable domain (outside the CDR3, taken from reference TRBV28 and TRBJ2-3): DVKVTQSSRYLVKRTGEKVFLECVQDMDHENMFWYRQDPGLGLRLIYFSYDVKMKEKGDIPEGYSVSREKKERFSLILESASTNQTSMYLCASRATGGKGAESTDTQYFGPGTRLTVL.

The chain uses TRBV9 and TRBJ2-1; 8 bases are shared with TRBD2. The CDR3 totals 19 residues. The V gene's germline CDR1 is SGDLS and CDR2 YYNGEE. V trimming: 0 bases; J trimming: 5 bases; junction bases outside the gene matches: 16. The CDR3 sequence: CASSVDAEPGLVTDNEQFF. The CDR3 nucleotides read TGTGCCAGCAGCGTAGACGCGGAGCCGGGACTAGTAACCGACAATGAGCAGTTCTTC.

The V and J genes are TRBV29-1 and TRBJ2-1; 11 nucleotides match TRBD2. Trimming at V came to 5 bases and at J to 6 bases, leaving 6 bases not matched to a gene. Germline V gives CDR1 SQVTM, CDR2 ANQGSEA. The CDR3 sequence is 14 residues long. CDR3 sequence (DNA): TGCAGCGTTCCCCTAGCGGGAGGTCTCAATGAGCAGTTCTTC. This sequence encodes CSVPLAGGLNEQFF.

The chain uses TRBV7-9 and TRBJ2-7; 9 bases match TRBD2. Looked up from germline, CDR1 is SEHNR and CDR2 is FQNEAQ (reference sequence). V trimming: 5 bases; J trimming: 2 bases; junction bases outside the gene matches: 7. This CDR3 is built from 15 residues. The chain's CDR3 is CASSHRLAETYEQYF. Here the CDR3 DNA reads TGTGCCAGCAGCCACCGACTAGCGGAGACCTACGAGCAGTACTTC.